This record covers a single TCR beta chain. This clone showed up many times. Its antigen is not yet known. No base qualities exist here, and no much larger clone lies one base off it. The receptor library was made with PCR. The sequencing machine was an Illumina HiSeq 4000. High-throughput sequencing was used to profile the TCR beta-chain CDR3 region of each patient. Regarding the original processing steps: CDR3 differences across clinicopathological groups were used to build a classifier for discriminating distant-metastatic papillary thyroid cancer patients. The Shannon index was used to assess repertoire diversity, and the Morisita-Horn index was used to assess tumor-blood repertoire similarity. In TCRdb, the public reads were trimmed at Q25 with fastp and aligned with MiXCR, with productive beta chains retained. TCRdb assigned the V and J calls; the authors' analysis was not used. For this sample there are about 40,000 clones; roughly an eighth appear just once. Around 25% of the sample lies in the top ten.

Before undergoing thyroid surgery, none of the patients had been given any kind of treatment. The study retrospectively analysed patient clinical samples collected from the early 2010s to the late 2010s using T-cell receptor beta sequencing. These data come from a study of metastatic and nonmetastatic thyroid tumors (TCRdb year 2020). Regarding the complete study: Repertoires were compared across peripheral blood and tumor or nodule tissue samples from malignant and benign thyroid patients.

Summary of the overall study and its limitations: TCR beta diversity was reported as significantly higher in malignant tumors than in benign nodules, in both blood and tumor samples.

V is cut by 2 bases and J by 8 bases, and the space between the germline ends is 12 bases. From its cysteine to its phenylalanine, the CDR3 spans 13 amino acids. Just CDR3 DNA is preserved here, 39 bases in frame from base 1. The germline V gene specifies MNHNS as CDR1 and SASEGT as CDR2. The sequencing sample was made of blood. The V and J genes are TRBV6-1 and TRBJ1-1; 6 matching bases give a weak D call of TRBD1. This receptor was identified in a female donor with papillary thyroid cancer or a benign thyroid nodule (not recorded which). Some clones in this sample may be carry-over from other donors' samples. The DNA sequence reads TGTGCCAGCAGTGAAATGGGGGCGGGAGAAGCTTTCTTT. It specifies CASSEMGAGEAFF.